The sequence of this T cell receptor beta chain was determined in a study of T cells in Graves' hyperthyroidism and ophthalmopathy. Study-wide findings and caveats: In the analysis, a 13 V-J model separated ophthalmopathy from stable hyperthyroidism.

The ends were cut back, 6 bases at V and 5 bases at J, with 10 bases in the middle. Germline V lookup: CDR1 MDHEN, CDR2 SYDVKM. The CDR3 totals 12 residues. The study based diagnoses on clinical symptoms, serum thyroxine and TRAb, thyroid ultrasound and orbital computed tomography. With respect to this clonotype: Its antigen is not known.

There were TCR beta CDR3 regions amplified from RNA transcripts. HTBI primers were employed in a first-round RT-PCR of the TCR CDR3. From the multiplex PCR reads, TCRdb called clonotypes with MiXCR, one entry per CDR3 protein. The sample has nearly 250,000 distinct CDR3 sequences; 15% to 20% are singletons. This chain joins TRBV28 and TRBJ1-2; D remains unclear. Sequencing was carried out using blood. This receptor was taken from a woman aged 18-29 years with Graves' ophthalmopathy. CDR3 in amino acids: CASSVTDYGYTF. As DNA, the CDR3 is TGTGCCAGCAGCGTAACAGATTATGGCTACACCTTC.